Following are 23 T cell receptor beta chains from one sample sequenced in a study of vaccination and CD4 T cells after COVID-19. Described time point: late sampling 161 to 241 days after vaccination in a few convalescent patients. MiXCR, applied by TCRdb to the PCR reads, yields one record per CDR3 protein. Among approximately 30,000 distinct CDR3 sequences listed, roughly 51% were seen once. The material was CD4+ T cells from blood, obtained about 7 months after SARS-CoV-2 vaccination. The receptor set was obtained from a human donor who had recovered from COVID-19.

This clonotype showed up just a few times. The DNA for the CDR3 is TGTGCCAGCAGCTTAGTGGCCTCGGGGGATACGCAGTATTTT. It is translated as CASSLVASGDTQYF. The chain recombines TRBV7-2 with TRBJ2-3; D is perhaps TRBD2 (5 bases). The length of the CDR3 is 14 residues. Germline-derived CDR1 and CDR2 are SGHTA and FQGNSA. V lost 1 base, J lost 6 bases, and 11 bases lay in between. The full variable domain, its missing parts supplied by reference TRBV7-2 and TRBJ2-3, is GAGVSQSPSNKVTEKGKDVELRCDPISGHTALYWYRQSLGQGLEFLIYFQGNSAPDKSGLPSDRFSAERTGGSVSTLTIQRTQQEDSAVYLCASSLVASGDTQYFGPGTRLTVL.

V gene TRBV2 combines with J gene TRBJ1-2; D remains ambiguous. V dropped 7 bases and J dropped 2 bases, with 20 bases sitting between them. CDR1 and CDR2 (germline): SNHLY, FYNNEI. CDR3 length equals 16 residues. The CDR3 spells CASTLWESSPNYGYTF. DNA for the CDR3: TGTGCCAGCACGCTATGGGAGTCAAGCCCAAACTATGGCTACACCTTC.

V and J are TRBV27 and TRBJ1-5, with TRBD1 as a possible D gene (5 bases). The CDR3 is made up of 14 amino acids. The V and J ends lost 5 bases and 8 bases respectively, with 16 bases between them. Germline V gene data show CDR1 as MNHEY and CDR2 as SMNVEV (reference sequence). The CDR3 here is CASSPRQLGEPQHF. DNA of the CDR3: TGTGCCAGCAGTCCCCGACAGTTGGGGGAGCCCCAGCATTTT.

This clonotype was picked up a small number of times. CDR3 nucleotide sequence: TGCGCCAGCAGCCACAAACTAGCGGGAGGCGCAGATACGCAGTATTTT. Protein: CASSHKLAGGADTQYF. The chain recombines TRBV4-3 with TRBJ2-3; TRBD2 matches at 12 bases. Germline values: CDR1 LGHNA, CDR2 YSLEER. This CDR3 is built from 16 residues. The V gene end was trimmed by 3 bases and the J gene end by 4 bases; junction bases not matched to a gene: 5.

This clonotype has only a few counts. V is TRBV20-1 and J is TRBJ1-1, with D possibly matching TRBD1 (5 bases). V was cut by 2 bases and J by 0 bases, with 7 bases left in between. CDR3 size: 13 residues. The germline V gene has CDR1 DFQATT and CDR2 SNEGSKA (reference sequence). In DNA, the CDR3 is TGCAGTGCTAGAAACAGGATGAACACTGAAGCTTTCTTT. Its translation is CSARNRMNTEAFF.

The chain couples TRBV20-1 to TRBJ1-2; D gene unclear. V was shortened by 1 base and J by 3 bases, with 9 bases between the two germline ends. The CDR3 extends over 13 amino acids. CDR1 and CDR2 (germline): DFQATT, SNEGSKA (reference sequence). The DNA for the CDR3 is TGCAGTGCTAGAGTGAACCTCCACTATGGCTACACCTTC. Residues: CSARVNLHYGYTF.

The chain has TRBV6-4 and TRBJ1-2; no clear D gene. Trimming took off 2 bases at V and 0 bases at J, with 10 bases between the two ends. CDR3 length: 15 amino acids. Germline V gene lookup returns CDR1 MRHNA and CDR2 SNTAGT. The CDR3 region has the DNA TGTGCCAGCAGTGACGGTTCAGGCTCTAACTATGGCTACACCTTC. The encoded protein is CASSDGSGSNYGYTF.

This clonotype was seen more than once but under ten times. The chain employs TRBV7-9 and TRBJ2-7; 8 bases align to TRBD1. Trimming took 4 bases from V and 6 from J; bases not matched to a gene: 11. Per the germline V gene, CDR1 is SEHNR and CDR2 is FQNEAQ (reference sequence). CDR3 length: 15 residues. CDR3 coding DNA: TGTGCCAGCAGCTCCAGTCAGGGGGCGCTCCGCGAGCAGTACTTC. This gives the protein CASSSSQGALREQYF.

The chain carries TRBV7-3 and TRBJ2-2, with 10 bases matching TRBD2. CDR1 SGHTA and CDR2 FQGTGA come from the germline V gene. The CDR3 loop spans 16 amino acids. The junction had 5 bases not matched to a gene; V was cut back by 5 bases and J by 2 bases. The DNA for the CDR3 is TGTGCCAGCAGCCCAGGACTAGCGGTAAACACCGGGGAGCTGTTTTTT. It specifies CASSPGLAVNTGELFF.

The genes are TRBV19 and TRBJ2-3, with 9 bases aligning to TRBD1. The CDR3 is made up of 14 amino acids. J gave up 5 bases and V 5 bases, and 5 bases lay outside the gene matches. Germline V gene lookup returns CDR1 LNHDA and CDR2 SQIVND (reference sequence). The CDR3 region has the DNA TGTGCCAGTAGTGCCCGACAGGGGGAAGATACGCAGTATTTT. This sequence encodes CASSARQGEDTQYF.

A few counts support this clonotype. This sequence joins TRBV7-2 and TRBJ1-5; unclear D gene. Germline V gene lookup returns CDR1 SGHTA and CDR2 FQGNSA. The ends were cut back, 5 bases at V and 7 bases at J, with 12 bases in the middle. The CDR3 contains 13 residues. The CDR3 is CASSPKLGQPQHF. CDR3 nucleotides: TGTGCCAGCAGCCCGAAATTAGGGCAGCCCCAGCATTTT.

The chain joins TRBV20-1 to TRBJ2-5, with 8 bases aligning to TRBD2. Losses at the gene ends were 4 bases for V and 5 bases for J; bases not matched to a gene: 12. This CDR3 is 15 amino acids long. CDR1 DFQATT and CDR2 SNEGSKA come from the germline V gene (reference sequence). CDR3 DNA sequence: TGCAGTGCTACCTCAAGAGCGGGGGACCTTGAGACCCAGTACTTC. Protein sequence: CSATSRAGDLETQYF.

The genes are TRBV19 and TRBJ2-4; D is undetermined. V lost 5 bases and J lost 0, with 8 bases in between. The CDR3 consists of 14 residues. The germline V gene has CDR1 LNHDA and CDR2 SQIVND (reference sequence). CDR3 loop: CASSQQIAKNIQYF. The CDR3 DNA is TGTGCCAGTAGTCAACAAATAGCCAAAAACATTCAGTACTTC.

The chain carries TRBV20-1 and TRBJ2-5; 13 positions agree with TRBD2. V lost 6 bases to trimming and J lost 3 bases; unmatched junction nucleotides: 7. CDR3 size: 15 residues. CDR1 is DFQATT, CDR2 SNEGSKA, per germline (reference sequence). In nucleotides, the CDR3 is TGCAGTGCAAGACTAGCGGGGGGCTTAGAAGAGACCCAGTACTTC. Translation: CSARLAGGLEETQYF.

The rearrangement joins TRBV6-2 or TRBV6-3 to TRBJ1-2, with D unresolved. The germline gives CDR1 MNHEY, CDR2 SVGEGT. The CDR3 runs 13 residues. V was trimmed by 6 bases and J by 5 bases, leaving 13 bases between them. The CDR3 sequence: CASSRIASYGYTF. The CDR3 DNA sequence: TGTGCCAGCAGCCGGATCGCATCTTATGGCTACACCTTC.

J is TRBJ2-7 and V is TRBV7-9, with no clear D. Looked up from germline, CDR1 is SEHNR and CDR2 is FQNEAQ (reference sequence). The V end was cut by 5 bases, the J end by 7 bases, with 12 bases between. There are 12 residues in the CDR3. The CDR3, as DNA: TGTGCCAGCAGCCCCCAGTTGGAGGAGCAGTACTTC. Amino acid sequence: CASSPQLEEQYF.

In its sample, this clonotype was seen once. The rearrangement uses TRBV27 and TRBJ2-7; 7 bases are a match to TRBD2. V trimming: 2 bases; J trimming: 3 bases; junction bases outside the gene matches: 10. This CDR3 spans 16 amino acids. CDR1 is MNHEY and CDR2 is SMNVEV in the germline V gene (reference sequence). As DNA, the CDR3 is TGTGCCAGCAGTTTAGGCCCTTCCGGGGGGAACTACGAGCAGTACTTC. Translating gives CASSLGPSGGNYEQYF.

This chain uses TRBV28 with TRBJ1-5; D is possibly TRBD1 (6 bases). The CDR3 spans 14 residues. The germline gives CDR1 MDHEN, CDR2 SYDVKM. Trimming removed 8 bases at V and 7 bases at J, with 18 bases between. The CDR3 sequence is CASFRVGGGQPQHF. In DNA, the CDR3 is TGTGCCAGCTTCCGAGTGGGGGGCGGGCAGCCCCAGCATTTT.

The chain joins TRBV2 to TRBJ2-4; either TRBD1 or TRBD2 may supply D (6 bases each). V shed 7 bases and J shed 0 bases, with 10 bases lying between them. Germline V CDR1 and CDR2: SNHLY, FYNNEI. This CDR3 contains 14 residues. The CDR3 loop is CASNGGGAKNIQYF. CDR3 bases: TGTGCCAGCAACGGAGGGGGAGCCAAAAACATTCAGTACTTC. Filled out from reference TRBV2 and TRBJ2-4, the complete variable domain reads EPEVTQTPSHQVTQMGQEVILRCVPISNHLYFYWYRQILGQKVEFLVSFYNNEISEKSEIFDDQFSVERPDGSNFTLKIRSTKLEDSAMYFCASNGGGAKNIQYFGAGTRLSVL.

This chain joins TRBV19 and TRBJ2-3; D possibly corresponds to TRBD2 (6 bases). V lost 5 bases, J lost 2 bases, and 20 bases lay in between. The CDR3 is 17 amino acids. From germline, CDR1 is LNHDA and CDR2 SQIVND (reference sequence). The CDR3 is CASSPTGRAASTDTQYF. The CDR3 nucleotides read TGTGCCAGTAGTCCCACCGGGAGAGCGGCCTCCACAGATACGCAGTATTTT.

The J gene is TRBJ2-4, the V gene TRBV7-2, with D possibly called TRBD1 or TRBD2 (5 bases each). Trimming shortened V by 1 base and J by 6 bases, and 16 bases separated the two germline ends. Germline CDR1 SGHTA, CDR2 FQGNSA. This CDR3 contains 16 residues. CDR3: CASSLVGARTLNIQYF. The CDR3 bases are TGTGCCAGCAGCTTAGTCGGGGCCAGGACCTTAAACATTCAGTACTTC. Filled out from reference TRBV7-2 and TRBJ2-4, the complete variable domain reads GAGVSQSPSNKVTEKGKDVELRCDPISGHTALYWYRQSLGQGLEFLIYFQGNSAPDKSGLPSDRFSAERTGGSVSTLTIQRTQQEDSAVYLCASSLVGARTLNIQYFGAGTRLSVL.

The rearrangement uses TRBV7-6 and TRBJ1-1; D gene uncertain. The CDR3 runs 16 residues. The V gene lost 2 bases and the J gene lost 1 base, with 14 bases spanning the gap. Germline CDR1 reads SGHVS; CDR2 reads FNYEAQ. The CDR3 reads CASSLIAGHENTEAFF. CDR3 sequence (DNA): TGTGCCAGCAGCTTAATTGCGGGCCACGAGAACACTGAAGCTTTCTTT.

The chain has TRBV28 and TRBJ2-7; 13 bases are a match to TRBD2. The CDR3 runs to 16 residues. CDR1 is MDHEN, CDR2 SYDVKM, per germline. The trim removed 6 bases at V and 3 bases at J, leaving 8 bases unmatched. The CDR3 DNA follows: TGTGCCAGCAGCTCCCCGACTAGCGGGAGGATCTACGAGCAGTACTTC. It specifies CASSSPTSGRIYEQYF.